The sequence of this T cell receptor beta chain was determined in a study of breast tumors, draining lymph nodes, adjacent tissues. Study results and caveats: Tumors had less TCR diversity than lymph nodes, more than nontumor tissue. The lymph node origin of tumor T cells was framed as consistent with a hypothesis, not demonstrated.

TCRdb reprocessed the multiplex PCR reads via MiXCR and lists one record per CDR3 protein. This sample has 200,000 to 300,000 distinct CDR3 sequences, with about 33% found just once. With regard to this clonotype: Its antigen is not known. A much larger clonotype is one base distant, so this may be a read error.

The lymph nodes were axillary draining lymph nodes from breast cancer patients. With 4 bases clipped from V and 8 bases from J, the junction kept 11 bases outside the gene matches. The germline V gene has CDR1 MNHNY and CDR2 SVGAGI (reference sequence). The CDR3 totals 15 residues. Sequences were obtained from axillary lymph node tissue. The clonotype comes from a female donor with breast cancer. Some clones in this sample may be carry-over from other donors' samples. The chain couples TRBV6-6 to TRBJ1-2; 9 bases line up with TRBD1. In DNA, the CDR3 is TGTGCCAGCAGTTCCTCGGGACAGGGCCTCGGCGGCTACACCTTC. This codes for CASSSSGQGLGGYTF.